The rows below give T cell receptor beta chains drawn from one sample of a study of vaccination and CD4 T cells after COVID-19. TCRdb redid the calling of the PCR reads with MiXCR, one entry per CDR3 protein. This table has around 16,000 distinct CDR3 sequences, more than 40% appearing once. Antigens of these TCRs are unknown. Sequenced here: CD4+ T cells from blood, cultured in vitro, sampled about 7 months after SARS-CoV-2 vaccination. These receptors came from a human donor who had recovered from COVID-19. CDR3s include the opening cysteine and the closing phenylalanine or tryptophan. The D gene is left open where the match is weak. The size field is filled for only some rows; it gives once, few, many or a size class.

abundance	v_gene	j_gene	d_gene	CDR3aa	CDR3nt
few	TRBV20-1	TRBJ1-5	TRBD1	CSAPDRGTVNQPQHF	TGCAGTGCTCCCGACCGAGGGACAGTCAATCAGCCCCAGCATTTT
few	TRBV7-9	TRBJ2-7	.	CASSPSFKYEQYF	TGTGCCAGCAGCCCTTCCTTTAAGTACGAGCAGTACTTC
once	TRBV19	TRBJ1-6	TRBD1	CASSIRLDRAGSPLHF	TGTGCCAGTAGTATACGCTTGGACAGGGCCGGGTCACCCCTCCACTTT
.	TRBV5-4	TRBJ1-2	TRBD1	CASSRADRANYGYTF	TGTGCCAGCAGCCGCGCCGACAGGGCTAACTATGGCTACACCTTC
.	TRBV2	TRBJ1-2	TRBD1	CASSGRDRDGYTF	TGTGCCAGCAGTGGTCGGGACAGGGATGGCTACACCTTC
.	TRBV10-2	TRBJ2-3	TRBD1	CASMWGQGSDTQYF	TGCGCCAGCATGTGGGGACAGGGTTCGGATACGCAGTATTTT
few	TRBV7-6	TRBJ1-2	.	CASSGFRGGSYGYTF	TGTGCCAGCAGCGGTTTTCGGGGGGGTTCCTATGGCTACACCTTC
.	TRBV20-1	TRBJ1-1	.	CSARNTGPGMRTEAFF	TGCAGTGCTCGTAATACAGGGCCTGGAATGAGGACTGAAGCTTTCTTT
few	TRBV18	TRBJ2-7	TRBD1	CASSPTGGGEQYF	TGTGCCAGCTCACCGACAGGGGGAGGGGAGCAGTACTTC
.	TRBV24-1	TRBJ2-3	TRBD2	CATSDLAGGTLTTDTQYF	TGTGCCACCAGTGACTTAGCGGGAGGGACTCTAACCACAGATACGCAGTATTTT
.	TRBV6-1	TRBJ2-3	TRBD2	CAIGTSGRAPSTDTQYF	TGTGCCATCGGGACTAGCGGGAGGGCCCCCTCCACAGATACGCAGTATTTT
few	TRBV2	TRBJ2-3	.	CASLTRDGRTDTQYF	TGTGCCAGCCTAACCCGGGACGGACGCACAGATACGCAGTATTTT
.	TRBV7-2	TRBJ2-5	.	CASRGEAGRKETQYF	TGTGCCAGCAGGGGGGAGGCGGGACGAAAAGAGACCCAGTACTTC
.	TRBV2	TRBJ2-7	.	CASRRRTPDEQYF	TGTGCCAGCAGAAGGCGGACCCCTGACGAGCAGTACTTC